This TCR beta chain was identified in a study of a mutant IDH1 vaccine in newly diagnosed glioma. A note on this clone: Its antigen remains unidentified.

Time point indicated: week 47, end of study. In the vaccine, a single dose held 300 ug of the mutant IDH1 20-mer peptide, along with topical imiquimod. The assay was immunoSEQ multiplex PCR, and TCRdb's table has in-frame clones only and misses some. The table shows 84,000 or so clones, with 81% occurring only once. V was pared by 4 bases and J by 6 bases, with 10 bases of the junction left unmatched. The germline V gene encodes CDR1 MNHEY and CDR2 SVGAGI. The CDR3 runs to 16 residues. The input for sequencing was PBMCs, taken from a glioma patient whose treatment included an IDH1 peptide vaccine. The chain employs TRBV6-5 and TRBJ2-1, with TRBD1 matching 9 bases. This clonotype was obtained from a man in his forties with glioma. The CDR3 here is CASSFFPGTGFNEQFF. The CDR3 coding sequence is TGTGCCAGCAGTTTTTTTCCCGGGACAGGGTTCAATGAGCAGTTCTTC.